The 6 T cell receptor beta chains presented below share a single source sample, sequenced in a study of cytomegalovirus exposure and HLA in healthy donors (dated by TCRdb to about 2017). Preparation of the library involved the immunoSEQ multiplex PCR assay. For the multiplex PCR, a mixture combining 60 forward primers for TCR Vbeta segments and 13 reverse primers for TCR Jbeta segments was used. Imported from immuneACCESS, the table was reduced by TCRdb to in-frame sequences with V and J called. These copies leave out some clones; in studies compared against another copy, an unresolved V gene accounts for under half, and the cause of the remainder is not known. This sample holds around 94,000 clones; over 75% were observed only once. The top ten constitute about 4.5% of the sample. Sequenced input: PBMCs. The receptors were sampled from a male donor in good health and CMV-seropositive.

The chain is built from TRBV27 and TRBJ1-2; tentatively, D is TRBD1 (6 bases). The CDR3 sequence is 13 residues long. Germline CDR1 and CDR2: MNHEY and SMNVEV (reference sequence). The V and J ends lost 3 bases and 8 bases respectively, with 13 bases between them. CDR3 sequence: CASSFTSRGGYTF. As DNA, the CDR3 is TGTGCCAGCAGTTTTACCTCGAGGGGGGGCTACACCTTC.

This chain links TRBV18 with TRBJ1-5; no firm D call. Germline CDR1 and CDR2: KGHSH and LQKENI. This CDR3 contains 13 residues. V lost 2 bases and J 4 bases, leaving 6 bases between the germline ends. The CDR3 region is CASSPAANQPQHF. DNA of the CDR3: TGTGCCAGCTCACCAGCGGCGAATCAGCCCCAGCATTTT.

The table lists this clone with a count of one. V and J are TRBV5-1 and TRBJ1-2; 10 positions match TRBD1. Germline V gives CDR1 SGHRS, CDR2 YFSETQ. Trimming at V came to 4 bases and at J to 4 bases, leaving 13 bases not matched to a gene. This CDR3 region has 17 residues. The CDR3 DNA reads TGCGCCAGCAGCGCCAGGACCGGGACAGGGGCCAGCTATGGCTACACCTTC. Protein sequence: CASSARTGTGASYGYTF.

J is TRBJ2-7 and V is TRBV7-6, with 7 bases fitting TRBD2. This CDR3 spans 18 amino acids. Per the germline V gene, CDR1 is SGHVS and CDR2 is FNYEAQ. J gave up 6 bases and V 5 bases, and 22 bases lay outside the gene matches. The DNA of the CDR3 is TGTGCCAGCAGCGTTCATTCTACACGAGCGGGAAACTTAGGCGAGCAGTACTTC. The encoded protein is CASSVHSTRAGNLGEQYF.

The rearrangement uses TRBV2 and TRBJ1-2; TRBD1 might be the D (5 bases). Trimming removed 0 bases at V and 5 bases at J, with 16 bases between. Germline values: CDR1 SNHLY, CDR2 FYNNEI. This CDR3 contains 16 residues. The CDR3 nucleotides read TGTGCCAGCAGTGAAGCGGTCTCGGGGGGATGGTATGGCTACACCTTC. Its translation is CASSEAVSGGWYGYTF.

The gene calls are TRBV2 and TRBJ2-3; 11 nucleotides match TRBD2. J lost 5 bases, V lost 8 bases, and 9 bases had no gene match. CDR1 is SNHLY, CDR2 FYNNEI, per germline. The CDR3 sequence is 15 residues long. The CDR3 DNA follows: TGTGCCAGCCGGGTGTCGCTAGCGGGGGGAGATACGCAGTATTTT. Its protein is CASRVSLAGGDTQYF.